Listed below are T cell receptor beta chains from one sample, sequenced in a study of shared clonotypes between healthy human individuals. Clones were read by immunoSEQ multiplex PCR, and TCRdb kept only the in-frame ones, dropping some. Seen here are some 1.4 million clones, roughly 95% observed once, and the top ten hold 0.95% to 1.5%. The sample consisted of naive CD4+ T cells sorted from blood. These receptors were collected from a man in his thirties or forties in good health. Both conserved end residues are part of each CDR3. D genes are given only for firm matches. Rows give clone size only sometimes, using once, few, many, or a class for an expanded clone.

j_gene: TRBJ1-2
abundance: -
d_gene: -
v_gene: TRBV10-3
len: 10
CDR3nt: TGTGCCATCAGGGGGAATGGCTACACCTTC
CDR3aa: CAIRGNGYTF

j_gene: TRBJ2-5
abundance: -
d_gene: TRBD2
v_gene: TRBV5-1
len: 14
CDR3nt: TGCGCCAGCAGCTTGGCAGGGAGGGAAGAGACCCAGTACTTC
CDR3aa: CASSLAGREETQYF

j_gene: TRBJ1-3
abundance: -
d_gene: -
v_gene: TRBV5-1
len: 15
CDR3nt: TGCGCCAGCAGCTTGTTTGGGGACTCTGGAAACACCATATATTTT
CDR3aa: CASSLFGDSGNTIYF

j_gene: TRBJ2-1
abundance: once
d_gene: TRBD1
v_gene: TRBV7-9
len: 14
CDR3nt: TGTGCCAGCAGCTTCACGACAGGGAATAATGAGCAGTTCTTC
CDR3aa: CASSFTTGNNEQFF

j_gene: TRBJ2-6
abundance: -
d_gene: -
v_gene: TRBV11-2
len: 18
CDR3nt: -
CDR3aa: CASSFFGSSGSGANVLTF

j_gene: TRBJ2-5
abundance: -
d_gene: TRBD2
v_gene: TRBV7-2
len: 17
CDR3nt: TGTGCCAGCAGCTCGTCAATAGCGGGAGAGGAGTCTATGGCCCAGTACTTC
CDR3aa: CASSSSIAGEESMAQYF

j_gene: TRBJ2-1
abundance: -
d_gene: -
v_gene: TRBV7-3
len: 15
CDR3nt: TGTGCCAGCAGTCCGGGGCCCAGCTCCTACAATGAGCAGTTCTTC
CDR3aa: CASSPGPSSYNEQFF

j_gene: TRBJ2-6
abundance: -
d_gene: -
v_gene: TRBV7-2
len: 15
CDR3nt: TGTGCCAGCAGCTTAGCCCGGTTGGGGGCCAACGTCCTGACTTTC
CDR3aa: CASSLARLGANVLTF

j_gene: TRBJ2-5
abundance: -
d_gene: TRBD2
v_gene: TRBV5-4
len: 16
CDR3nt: TGTGCCAGCAGCTCGGGACTAGCGGGAAATCAAGAGACCCAGTACTTC
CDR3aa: CASSSGLAGNQETQYF

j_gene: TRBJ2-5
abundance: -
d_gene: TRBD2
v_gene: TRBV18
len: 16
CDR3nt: TGTGCCAGCTCACCTGTTTTACGGGAGGGACAAGAGACCCAGTACTTC
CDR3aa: CASSPVLREGQETQYF

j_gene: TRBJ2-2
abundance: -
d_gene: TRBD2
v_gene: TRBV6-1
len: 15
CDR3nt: TGTGCCAGCAGTCCACTAGCGGGCGGCACCGGGGAGCTGTTTTTT
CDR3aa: CASSPLAGGTGELFF

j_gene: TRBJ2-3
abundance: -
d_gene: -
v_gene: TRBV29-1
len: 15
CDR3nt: TGCAGCGTTGATGGGGGGGCCAGCAGCACAGATACGCAGTATTTT
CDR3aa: CSVDGGASSTDTQYF

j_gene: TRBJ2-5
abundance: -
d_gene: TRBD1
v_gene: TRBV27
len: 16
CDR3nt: TGTGCCAGCAGTTTTTGGGACAGGGGCGACCAAGAGACCCAGTACTTC
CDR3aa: CASSFWDRGDQETQYF

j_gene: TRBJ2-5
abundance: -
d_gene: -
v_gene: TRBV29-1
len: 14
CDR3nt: TGCAGTGTCGTGCCAACGAGGAACAGGGTCCCTCAGTACTTC
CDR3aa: CSVVPTRNRVPQYF

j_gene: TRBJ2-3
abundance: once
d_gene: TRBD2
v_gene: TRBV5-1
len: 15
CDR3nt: TGCGCCAGCAGCATAATAGCGGGAGGCACAGATACGCAGTATTTT
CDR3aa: CASSIIAGGTDTQYF

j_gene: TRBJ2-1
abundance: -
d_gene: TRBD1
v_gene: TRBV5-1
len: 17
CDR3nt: TGCGCCAGCAGCGCCGGGACAGGGGTTAGCTCCTACAATGAGCAGTTCTTC
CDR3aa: CASSAGTGVSSYNEQFF

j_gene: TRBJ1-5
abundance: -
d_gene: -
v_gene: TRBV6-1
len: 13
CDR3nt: TGTGCCAGCGCAACAGGGTTCAATCAGCCCCAGCATTTT
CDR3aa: CASATGFNQPQHF

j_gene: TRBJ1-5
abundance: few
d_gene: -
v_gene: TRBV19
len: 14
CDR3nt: TGTGCCAGTAGTATTTCCGGTCTCGCCCAGCCCCAGCATTTT
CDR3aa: CASSISGLAQPQHF

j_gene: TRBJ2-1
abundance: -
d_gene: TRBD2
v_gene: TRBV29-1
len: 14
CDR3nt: TGCACCTCGTCAGGGGTAGCGGGAGCCTTGGAGCAGTTCTTC
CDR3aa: CTSSGVAGALEQFF

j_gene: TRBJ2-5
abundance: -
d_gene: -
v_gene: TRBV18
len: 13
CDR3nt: TGTGCCAGCTCACCGACTCGGTTAGAGACCCAGTACTTC
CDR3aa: CASSPTRLETQYF

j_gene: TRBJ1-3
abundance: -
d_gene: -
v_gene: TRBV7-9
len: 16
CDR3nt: TGTGCCAGCAGATCCGTTAGGGTTTTCTCTGGAAACACCATATATTTT
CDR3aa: CASRSVRVFSGNTIYF

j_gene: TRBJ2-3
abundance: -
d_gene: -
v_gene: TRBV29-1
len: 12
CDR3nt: TGCAGCGTTGTACTAGATACAGATACGCAGTATTTT
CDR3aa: CSVVLDTDTQYF

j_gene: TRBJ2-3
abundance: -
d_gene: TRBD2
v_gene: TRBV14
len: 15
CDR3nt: TGTGCCAGCAGCCTTGGACTAGCGGGAGGTGGTACGCAGTATTTT
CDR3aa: CASSLGLAGGGTQYF

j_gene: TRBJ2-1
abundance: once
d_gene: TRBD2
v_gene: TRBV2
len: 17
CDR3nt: TGTGCCAGCAGAATCTCATTACTAGCGGCGGGGTACAATGAGCAGTTCTTC
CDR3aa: CASRISLLAAGYNEQFF

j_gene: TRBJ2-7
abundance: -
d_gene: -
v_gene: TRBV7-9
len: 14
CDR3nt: TGTGCCAGCAGCTTAATGGGGGGCTTCTACGAGCAGTACTTC
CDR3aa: CASSLMGGFYEQYF

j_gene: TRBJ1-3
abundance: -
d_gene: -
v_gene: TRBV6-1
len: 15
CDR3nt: TGTGCCAGCAGTGAAGCTCGGGGATATGGAAACACCATATATTTT
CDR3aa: CASSEARGYGNTIYF

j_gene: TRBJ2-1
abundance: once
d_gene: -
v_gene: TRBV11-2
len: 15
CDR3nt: TGTGCCAGCAGCTTGCTGCGGGCGAGATACAATGAGCAGTTCTTC
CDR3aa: CASSLLRARYNEQFF